Following are 24 T cell receptor beta chains from one sample sequenced in a study of regulatory T cells in long-lasting Graves disease. As for time point: newly diagnosed GD, antithyroid drugs for less than 3 months. The authors made the TCR library using RNA they extracted from PBMCs. Arm-PCR of CDR3 regions and iRepertoire HTBI primers were used to build TCR beta libraries. TCRdb recomputed calls from the multiplex PCR reads with MiXCR, one row per CDR3 protein. Altogether about 450,000 distinct CDR3 sequences are present, about a sixth being singletons, with the ten largest covering approximately 12%. The sample was also reused in another study, on T cells in Graves' hyperthyroidism and ophthalmopathy.

Sequencing used peripheral blood mononuclear cells (PBMCs), obtained at new diagnosis, from a patient treated with antithyroid drugs. The source of these receptors is a woman aged 30 to 39 with Graves disease.

This clonotype occurred many times. The rearrangement joins TRBV7-3 to TRBJ2-3; TRBD2 aligns across 13 bases. CDR1 and CDR2 (germline): SGHTA, FQGTGA. With V trimmed by 4 bases and J by 2 bases, 3 bases remained unmatched. The CDR3 extends over 16 amino acids. The CDR3 here is CASSSGLAGYTDTQYF. In DNA form, the CDR3 reads TGTGCCAGCAGCTCGGGACTAGCGGGATACACAGATACGCAGTATTTT.

This clonotype was seen at least ten times. This chain uses TRBV29-1 with TRBJ2-1; D might be TRBD1 or TRBD2, each matching 5 bases. Trimming stripped 3 bases from V and 6 bases from J, with 9 bases between. Germline V gene sequence: CDR1 SQVTM, CDR2 ANQGSEA. This CDR3 is built from 12 residues. CDR3 coding DNA: TGCAGCGTTGACCCTGGGGGCAATGAGCAGTTCTTC. Its translation: CSVDPGGNEQFF.

This clonotype occurred many times. The chain has TRBV28 and TRBJ2-2; D is ambiguous. This CDR3 contains 13 residues. CDR1 is MDHEN, CDR2 SYDVKM, per germline. V was pared by 8 bases and J by 2 bases, with 9 bases between. CDR3 sequence reads: CASVTLNTGELFF. The CDR3 nucleotides read TGTGCCAGCGTTACCCTTAACACCGGGGAGCTGTTTTTT.

There are many counts of this clonotype. J is TRBJ1-4 and V is TRBV7-9; tentatively, D is TRBD1 (5 bases). CDR3 size: 15 residues. V dropped 1 base and J dropped 5 bases, with 11 bases sitting between them. From germline, CDR1 is SEHNR and CDR2 FQNEAQ (reference sequence). The CDR3 DNA is TGTGCCAGCAGCTTAGGACAGAGCAAGAATGAAAAACTGTTTTTT. It yields the protein CASSLGQSKNEKLFF.

This clonotype was seen only a few times. The chain uses TRBV28 and TRBJ2-3; D is unclear. From germline, CDR1 is MDHEN and CDR2 SYDVKM. Deletions cut 1 base from V and 3 bases from J, with 11 bases between. The CDR3 is 15 amino acids. The CDR3 spells CASSLSGAGTDTQYF. In DNA, the CDR3 is TGTGCCAGCAGTTTATCTGGTGCCGGGACAGATACGCAGTATTTT.

This clonotype was counted at least ten times. V and J are TRBV30 and TRBJ2-1; 10 positions agree with TRBD1. The CDR3 extends over 17 amino acids. Germline-derived CDR1 and CDR2 are GTSNPN and SVGIG (reference sequence). Trimming cost V 1 base and J 12 bases; bases outside gene matches: 18. The CDR3 nucleotides are TGTGCCTGGAGTGAGGAGGGGGACAGGGGAAAGGCTATGCGGCAGTTCTTC. Translating it yields CAWSEEGDRGKAMRQFF.

This chain uses TRBV28 with TRBJ1-6; 7 positions agree with TRBD1. The germline V gene encodes CDR1 MDHEN and CDR2 SYDVKM. V lost 5 bases to trimming and J lost 7 bases; unmatched junction nucleotides: 8. This CDR3 has 15 residues. This CDR3 reads CASSERQGVNSPLHF. The CDR3 DNA is TGTGCCAGCAGTGAGCGACAGGGTGTAAATTCACCCCTCCACTTT.

At least ten counts were recorded for this clonotype. The rearrangement joins TRBV5-1 to TRBJ2-1; D remains ambiguous. CDR1 is SGHRS, CDR2 YFSETQ, per germline. This CDR3 region has 16 residues. Trimming took off 0 bases at V and 0 bases at J, with 10 bases between the two ends. For the CDR3, the DNA is TGCGCCAGCAGCTTGGTTGAAATAAGCTCCTACAATGAGCAGTTCTTC. It is translated as CASSLVEISSYNEQFF.

Remarks on this clonotype: A much more abundant neighbour one base away suggests this may be a read error. The CDR3 here is CASSQDKKRIPDTQYF. CDR3 sequence (DNA): TGCGCCAGCAGCCAAGATAAAAAGAGGATCCCAGATACGCAGTATTTT. The chain carries TRBV4-3 and TRBJ2-3; D is uncertain. Between the trimmed V and J ends, which lost 0 bases and 4 bases, there was a span of 14 bases. Germline V gene sequence: CDR1 LGHNA, CDR2 YSLEER. This CDR3 has 16 residues.

This clonotype was counted at least ten times. This chain links TRBV13 with TRBJ2-5, with a tentative D call TRBD2 (6 bases). This CDR3 region has 14 residues. V was cut by 4 bases and J by 2 bases, with 11 bases left in between. The germline CDR1 and CDR2 sequences are PRHDT and FYEKMQ (reference sequence). The CDR3 sequence is CASSSGLRQETQYF. The CDR3 nucleotides read TGTGCCAGCAGCTCGGGACTCCGTCAAGAGACCCAGTACTTC.

This clonotype appeared many times. A read error may account for a junction end that differs from germline. This chain uses TRBV10-1 with TRBJ1-4; 7 bases agree with TRBD1. The CDR3 extends over 15 amino acids. CDR1 and CDR2 from the germline V gene are WNHNN and SYGVQD (reference sequence). The DNA for the CDR3 is TGCGCCAGCATTGAGGGGGGGACAGCGTCGGCAAAACTGTTTTTT. Its protein product is CASIEGGTASAKLFF.

This clonotype was seen many times. The chain joins TRBV7-2 to TRBJ2-5, with TRBD2 matching 7 bases. The CDR3 length is 17 residues. The trim removed 5 bases at V and 2 bases at J, leaving 14 bases unmatched. Germline-derived CDR1 and CDR2 are SGHTA and FQGNSA. The CDR3 sequence is CASSRVPRGDEQETQYF. The CDR3, as DNA: TGTGCCAGCAGCCGCGTCCCACGGGGGGACGAACAAGAGACCCAGTACTTC.

This clonotype was observed a few times. The chain links TRBV27 to TRBJ2-7, with D maybe TRBD2 (6 bases). Trimming removed 2 bases at V and 2 bases at J, with 16 bases between. Germline V CDR1 and CDR2: MNHEY, SMNVEV (reference sequence). CDR3 length equals 16 residues. The CDR3 sequence is CASSLRRREGTYEQYF. The CDR3 region has the DNA TGTGCCAGCAGTTTAAGACGGCGGGAAGGGACCTACGAGCAGTACTTC.

Comments on this clonotype: Since no conserved phenylalanine or tryptophan closes the CDR3, a read error is the likely cause. This sequence joins TRBV6-4 and TRBJ2-1; D remains ambiguous. V was trimmed by 5 bases and J by 7 bases, leaving 24 bases between them. CDR1 is MRHNA, CDR2 SNTAGT, per germline. This CDR3 comprises 17 residues. CDR3 region: CASSYTPLGSTRNEQFL. The CDR3 nucleotides are TGTGCCAGCAGTTACACGCCTCTGGGCAGCACCCGGAATGAGCAGTTCCTC.

This clonotype was detected a few times. A read error may explain this, as a much larger clone is one base away. The chain carries TRBV11-1 and TRBJ1-2, with no clear D. Germline V gives CDR1 SGHAT, CDR2 FQDESV (reference sequence). The CDR3 length is 14 residues. CDR3: CASSFGSTNYDYTF. The CDR3 DNA is TGTGCCAGCAGCTTCGGCAGCACTAACTATGACTACACCTTC.

This clonotype was seen only a few times. V usage is TRBV12-3 or TRBV12-4 and J usage is TRBJ1-6; 8 bases line up with TRBD1. This CDR3 has 13 amino acids. After removal of 8 bases from V and 8 bases from J, the junction contained 5 bases not matched to a gene. The CDR3 here is CASAGQGYSPLHF. The CDR3 coding sequence is TGTGCCAGCGCAGGACAGGGCTATTCACCCCTCCACTTT.

This clonotype occurred many times. This chain uses TRBV6-1 with TRBJ1-5; D is perhaps TRBD1 (6 bases). The CDR3 contains 16 residues. Trimming shortened V by 3 bases and J by 1 base, and 13 bases separated the two germline ends. Looked up from germline, CDR1 is MNHNS and CDR2 is SASEGT. The CDR3 DNA sequence: TGTGCCAGCAGTGAGCGAACAGGGTTAAGCAATCAGCCCCAGCATTTT. Encoded protein: CASSERTGLSNQPQHF.

This clonotype was seen a few times. It may be a read error: a sequence one base away is much more abundant. The chain couples TRBV12-3 or TRBV12-4 to TRBJ1-1, with TRBD1 matching over 7 bases. The CDR3 is made up of 14 amino acids. For the CDR3, the DNA is TGTGCCAGCAGTTGGGGGACAGTGAACACTGAAGTTTTCTTT. This sequence encodes CASSWGTVNTEVFF.

This clonotype was counted many times. The rearrangement links TRBV11-2 to TRBJ2-2; 12 nucleotides agree with TRBD2. The CDR3 covers 18 residues. CDR1 is SGHAT and CDR2 is FQNNGV in the germline V gene. V lost 5 bases, J lost 4 bases, and 11 bases stayed unmatched. The CDR3 spells CASSNRLAGESGTGELFF. The CDR3 DNA follows: TGTGCCAGCAGCAATCGACTAGCGGGAGAATCAGGCACCGGGGAGCTGTTTTTT.

This clonotype was found many times. The chain recombines TRBV6-5 with TRBJ2-5; the D is unclear. This CDR3 comprises 13 residues. V was cut by 0 bases and J by 10 bases, with 12 bases left in between. Germline values: CDR1 MNHEY, CDR2 SVGAGI. The CDR3 DNA reads TGTGCCAGCAGTTACTCCCCTAGGGATAGCCAGTACTTC. This gives the protein CASSYSPRDSQYF.

This clonotype was counted ten times or more. The chain combines TRBV5-1 with TRBJ2-1; 9 positions match TRBD2. Germline V gene lookup returns CDR1 SGHRS and CDR2 YFSETQ. This CDR3 is built from 16 residues. V lost 5 bases and J lost 2; bases outside the gene matches: 8. This CDR3 is CASRYSGSEAYNEQFF. The CDR3 nucleotides are TGCGCCAGCAGATATAGCGGGAGTGAGGCCTACAATGAGCAGTTCTTC.

This clonotype was seen only a few times. This sequence joins TRBV20-1 and TRBJ1-1; no reliable D call. Trimming stripped 0 bases from V and 1 base from J, with 12 bases between. Germline V lookup: CDR1 DFQATT, CDR2 SNEGSKA (reference sequence). This CDR3 region has 15 residues. Here the CDR3 DNA reads TGCAGTGCTAGAGATCCGTGGGAGGGGAACACTGAAGCTTTCTTT. Protein: CSARDPWEGNTEAFF.

The count of this clonotype is one. A read error likely explains this, since a far larger clone differs by one base. V is TRBV7-2 and J is TRBJ2-7; TRBD2 might be the D (6 bases). The CDR3 runs to 16 residues. CDR1 is SGHTA, CDR2 FQGNSA, per germline. This CDR3 reads CASSLGWAGPKQELYF. For the CDR3, the DNA is TGTGCCAGCAGCCTAGGCTGGGCGGGACCAAAACAGGAGCTGTACTTC.

This clonotype was detected many times. This chain's CDR3 is CASSFFSRATGELFF. CDR3 DNA: TGTGCCAGCAGTTTTTTTTCCAGGGCCACCGGGGAGCTGTTTTTT. The rearrangement links TRBV28 to TRBJ2-2; D may be TRBD1 (5 bases). The length of the CDR3 is 15 residues. Trimming shortened V by 3 bases and J by 4 bases, and 12 bases separated the two germline ends. CDR1 and CDR2 (germline): MDHEN, SYDVKM.